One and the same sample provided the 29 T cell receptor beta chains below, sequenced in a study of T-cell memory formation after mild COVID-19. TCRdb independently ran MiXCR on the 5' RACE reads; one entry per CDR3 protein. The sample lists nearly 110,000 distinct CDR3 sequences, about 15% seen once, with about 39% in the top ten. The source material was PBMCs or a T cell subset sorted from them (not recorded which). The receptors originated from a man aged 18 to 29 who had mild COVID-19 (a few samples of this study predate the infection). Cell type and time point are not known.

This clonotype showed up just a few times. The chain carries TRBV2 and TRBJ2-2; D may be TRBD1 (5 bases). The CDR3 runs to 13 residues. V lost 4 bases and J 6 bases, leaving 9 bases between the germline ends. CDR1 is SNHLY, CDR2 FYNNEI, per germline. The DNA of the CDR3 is TGTGCCAGCAGTGTCTGGGGCCCCGGGGAGCTGTTTTTT. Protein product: CASSVWGPGELFF.

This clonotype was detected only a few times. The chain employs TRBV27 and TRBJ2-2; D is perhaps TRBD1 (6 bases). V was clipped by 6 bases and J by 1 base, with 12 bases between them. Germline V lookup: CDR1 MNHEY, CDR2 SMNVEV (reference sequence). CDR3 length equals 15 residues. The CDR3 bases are TGTGCCAGCAGCTGGGGGCAGGGGAACACCGGGGAGCTGTTTTTT. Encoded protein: CASSWGQGNTGELFF.

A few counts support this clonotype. In nucleotides, the CDR3 is TGCAGTGCTAGACTGGGACTGGCCAAAAACATTCAGTACTTC. Protein product: CSARLGLAKNIQYF. J is TRBJ2-4 and V is TRBV20-1, with D possibly TRBD2 on 6 matching bases. Germline loops: CDR1 DFQATT, CDR2 SNEGSKA (reference sequence). CDR3 size: 14 residues. V was shortened by 2 bases and J by 1 base, with 9 bases between the two germline ends.

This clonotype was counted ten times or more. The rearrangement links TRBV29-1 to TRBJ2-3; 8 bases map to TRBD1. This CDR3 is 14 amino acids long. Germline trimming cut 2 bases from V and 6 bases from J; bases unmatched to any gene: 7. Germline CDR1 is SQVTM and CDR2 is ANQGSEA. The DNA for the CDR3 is TGCAGCGTTGAACCGGACAGGGCGGAGGATACGCAGTATTTT. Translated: CSVEPDRAEDTQYF.

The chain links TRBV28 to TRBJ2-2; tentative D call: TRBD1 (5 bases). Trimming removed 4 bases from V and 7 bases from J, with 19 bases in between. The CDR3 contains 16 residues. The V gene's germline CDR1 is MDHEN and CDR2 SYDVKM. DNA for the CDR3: TGTGCCAGCAGTTCTTTCCCCCGCAGGGCCAACGGGGAGCTGTTTTTT. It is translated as CASSSFPRRANGELFF.

CDR3 loop: CASSLVLLGKGIDTEAFF. CDR3 coding DNA: TGTGCCAGCAGCTTAGTGTTGCTCGGTAAGGGGATTGACACTGAAGCTTTCTTT. The rearrangement links TRBV7-9 to TRBJ1-1, with D possibly TRBD1 on 5 matching bases. The V end lost 1 base, the J end lost 3 bases, and 21 bases lay between the germline ends. Germline values: CDR1 SEHNR, CDR2 FQNEAQ (reference sequence). This CDR3 contains 18 residues.

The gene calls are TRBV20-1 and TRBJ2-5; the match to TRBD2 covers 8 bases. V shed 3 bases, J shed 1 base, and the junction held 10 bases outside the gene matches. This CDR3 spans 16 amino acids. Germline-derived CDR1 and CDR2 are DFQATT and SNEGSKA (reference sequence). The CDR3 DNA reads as TGCAGTGCTAGCGATCCAAGCGGGGGCCCCCAAGAGACCCAGTACTTC. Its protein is CSASDPSGGPQETQYF.

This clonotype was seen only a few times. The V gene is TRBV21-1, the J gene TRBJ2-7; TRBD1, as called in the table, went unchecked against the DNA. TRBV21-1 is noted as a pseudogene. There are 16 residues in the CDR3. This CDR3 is CASSGRQWGWFYEQYV. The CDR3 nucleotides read TGTGCCAGCAGCGGTCGACAGTGGGGGTGGTTTTACGAGCAGTACGTC.

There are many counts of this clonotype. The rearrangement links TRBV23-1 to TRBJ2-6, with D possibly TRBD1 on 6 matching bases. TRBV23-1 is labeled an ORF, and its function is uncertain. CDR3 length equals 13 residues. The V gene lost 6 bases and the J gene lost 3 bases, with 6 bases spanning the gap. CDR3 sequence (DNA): TGCGCCAGCAGACAGGGTGGGGCCAACGTCCTGACTTTC. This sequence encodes CASRQGGANVLTF.

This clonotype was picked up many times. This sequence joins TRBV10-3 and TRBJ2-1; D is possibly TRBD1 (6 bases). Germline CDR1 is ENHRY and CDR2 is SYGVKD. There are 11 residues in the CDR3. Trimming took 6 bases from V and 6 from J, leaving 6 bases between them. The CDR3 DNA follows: TGTGCCATCAGCAGGGGCAATGAGCAGTTCTTC. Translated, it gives CAISRGNEQFF.

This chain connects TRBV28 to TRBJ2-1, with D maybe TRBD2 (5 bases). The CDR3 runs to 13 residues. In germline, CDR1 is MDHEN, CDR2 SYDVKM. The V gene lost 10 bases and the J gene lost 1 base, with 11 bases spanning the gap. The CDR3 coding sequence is TGTGCCACCGGGGTGCGGTCCTACAATGAGCAGTTCTTC. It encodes CATGVRSYNEQFF.

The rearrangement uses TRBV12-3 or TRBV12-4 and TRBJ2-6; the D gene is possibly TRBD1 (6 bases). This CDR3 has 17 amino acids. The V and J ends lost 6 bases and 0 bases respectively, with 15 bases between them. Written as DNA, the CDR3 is TGTGCCAGCAGCCCTGACAGGACTTACTCTGGGGCCAACGTCCTGACTTTC. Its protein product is CASSPDRTYSGANVLTF.

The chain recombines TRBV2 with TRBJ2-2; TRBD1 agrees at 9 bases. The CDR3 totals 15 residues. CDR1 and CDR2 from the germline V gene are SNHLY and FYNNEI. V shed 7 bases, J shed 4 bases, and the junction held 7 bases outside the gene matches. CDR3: CASNRGQGTTGELFF. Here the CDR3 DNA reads TGTGCCAGCAACCGAGGACAGGGGACCACCGGGGAGCTGTTTTTT. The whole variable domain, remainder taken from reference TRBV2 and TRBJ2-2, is EPEVTQTPSHQVTQMGQEVILRCVPISNHLYFYWYRQILGQKVEFLVSFYNNEISEKSEIFDDQFSVERPDGSNFTLKIRSTKLEDSAMYFCASNRGQGTTGELFFGEGSRLTVL.

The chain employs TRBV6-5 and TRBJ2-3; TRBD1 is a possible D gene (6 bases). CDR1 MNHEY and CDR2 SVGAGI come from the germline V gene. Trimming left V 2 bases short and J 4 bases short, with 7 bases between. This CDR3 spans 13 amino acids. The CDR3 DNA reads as TGTGCCAGCAGTTACAAGGGGGCAGATACGCAGTATTTT. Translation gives CASSYKGADTQYF.

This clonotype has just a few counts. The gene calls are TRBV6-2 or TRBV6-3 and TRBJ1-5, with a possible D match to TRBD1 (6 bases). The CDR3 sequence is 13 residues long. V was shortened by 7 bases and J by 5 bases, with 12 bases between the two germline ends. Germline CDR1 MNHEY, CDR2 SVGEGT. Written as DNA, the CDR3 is TGTGCCAGCACCACCAGGGGTTATCAGCCCCAGCATTTT. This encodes CASTTRGYQPQHF.

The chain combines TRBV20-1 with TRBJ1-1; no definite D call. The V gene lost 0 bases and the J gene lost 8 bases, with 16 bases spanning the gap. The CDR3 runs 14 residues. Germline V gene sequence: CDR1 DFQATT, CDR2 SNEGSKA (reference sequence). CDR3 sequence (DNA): TGCAGTGCTAGAGATCGGGCGGTCAGCCCCGAAGCTTTCTTT. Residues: CSARDRAVSPEAFF.

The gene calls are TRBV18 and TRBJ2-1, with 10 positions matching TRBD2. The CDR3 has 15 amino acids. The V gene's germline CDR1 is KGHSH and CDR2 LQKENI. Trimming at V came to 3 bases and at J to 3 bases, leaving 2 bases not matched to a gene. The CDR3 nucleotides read TGTGCCAGCTCACCTAGCGGGGGGCGCTACAATGAGCAGTTCTTC. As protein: CASSPSGGRYNEQFF. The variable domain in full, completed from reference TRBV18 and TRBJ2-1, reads NAGVMQNPRHLVRRRGQEARLRCSPMKGHSHVYWYRQLPEEGLKFMVYLQKENIIDESGMPKERFSAEFPKEGPSILRIQQVVRGDSAAYFCASSPSGGRYNEQFFGPGTRLTVL.

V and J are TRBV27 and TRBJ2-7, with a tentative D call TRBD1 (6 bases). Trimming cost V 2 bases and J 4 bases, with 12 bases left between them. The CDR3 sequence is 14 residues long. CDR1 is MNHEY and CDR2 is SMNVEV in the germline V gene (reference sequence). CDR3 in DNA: TGTGCCAGCAGTTTAACCGGGACAAATTACGAGCAGTACGTC. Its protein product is CASSLTGTNYEQYV.

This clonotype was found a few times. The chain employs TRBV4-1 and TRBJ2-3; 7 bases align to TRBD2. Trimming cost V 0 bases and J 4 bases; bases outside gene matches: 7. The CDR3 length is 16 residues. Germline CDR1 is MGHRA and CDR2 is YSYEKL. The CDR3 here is CASSQDSSGEADTQYF. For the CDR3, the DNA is TGCGCCAGCAGCCAAGACTCGAGCGGGGAGGCAGATACGCAGTATTTT.

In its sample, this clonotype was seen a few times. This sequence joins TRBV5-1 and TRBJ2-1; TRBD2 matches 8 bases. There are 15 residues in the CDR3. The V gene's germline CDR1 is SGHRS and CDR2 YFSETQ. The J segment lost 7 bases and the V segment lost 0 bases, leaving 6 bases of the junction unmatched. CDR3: CASSLAQRGRNEQFF. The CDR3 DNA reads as TGCGCCAGCAGCTTGGCCCAGCGGGGGCGAAATGAGCAGTTCTTC.

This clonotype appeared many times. In DNA, the CDR3 is TGTGCCAGCAGTTCGGGGGACAGTCCCTACGAGCAGTACGTC. Residues: CASSSGDSPYEQYV. The chain links TRBV12-3 or TRBV12-4 to TRBJ2-7; a weak D match, TRBD1 (7 bases). V lost 4 bases and J lost 2, with 12 bases in between. The CDR3 has 14 residues.

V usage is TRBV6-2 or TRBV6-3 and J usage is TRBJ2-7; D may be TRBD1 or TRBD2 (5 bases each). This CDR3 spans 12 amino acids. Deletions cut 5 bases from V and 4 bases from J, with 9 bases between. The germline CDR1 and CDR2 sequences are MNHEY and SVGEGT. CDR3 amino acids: CASSRDGYEQYV. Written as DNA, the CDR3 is TGTGCCAGCAGTCGGGACGGATACGAGCAGTACGTC.

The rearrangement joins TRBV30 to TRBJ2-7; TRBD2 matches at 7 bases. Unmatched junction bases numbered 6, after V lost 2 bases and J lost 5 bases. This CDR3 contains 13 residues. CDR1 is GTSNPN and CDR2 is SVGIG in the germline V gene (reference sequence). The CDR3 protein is CAWSRGDYNEQYF. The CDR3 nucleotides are TGTGCCTGGAGTCGCGGGGACTACAACGAGCAGTACTTC.

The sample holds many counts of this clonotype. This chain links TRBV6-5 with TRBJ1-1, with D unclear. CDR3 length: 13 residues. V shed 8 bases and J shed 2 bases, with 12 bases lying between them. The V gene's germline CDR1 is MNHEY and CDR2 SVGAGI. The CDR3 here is CASSTGLNTEAFF. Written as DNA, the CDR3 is TGTGCCAGCTCAACGGGGTTAAACACTGAAGCTTTCTTT.

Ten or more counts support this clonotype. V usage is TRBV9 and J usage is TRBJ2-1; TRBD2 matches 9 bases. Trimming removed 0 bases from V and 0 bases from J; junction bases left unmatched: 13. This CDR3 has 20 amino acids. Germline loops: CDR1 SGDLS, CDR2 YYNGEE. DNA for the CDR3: TGTGCCAGCAGCGTAGCTCCTCAGCGGGGGGCCTCAAGCTCCTACAATGAGCAGTTCTTC. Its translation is CASSVAPQRGASSSYNEQFF.

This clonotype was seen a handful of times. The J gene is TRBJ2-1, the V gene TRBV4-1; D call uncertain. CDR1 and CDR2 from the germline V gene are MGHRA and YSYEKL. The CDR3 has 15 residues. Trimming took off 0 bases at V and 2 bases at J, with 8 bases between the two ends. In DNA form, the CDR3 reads TGCGCCAGCAGCCAAGAGGCGTCCACCTACAATGAGCAGTTCTTC. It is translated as CASSQEASTYNEQFF.

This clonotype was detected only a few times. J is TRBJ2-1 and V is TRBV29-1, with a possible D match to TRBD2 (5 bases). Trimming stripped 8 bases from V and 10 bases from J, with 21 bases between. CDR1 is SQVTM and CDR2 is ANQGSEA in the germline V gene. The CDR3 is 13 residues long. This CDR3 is CSTKLAERMEQFF. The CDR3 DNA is TGCAGCACGAAGCTAGCTGAGAGGATGGAGCAGTTCTTC.

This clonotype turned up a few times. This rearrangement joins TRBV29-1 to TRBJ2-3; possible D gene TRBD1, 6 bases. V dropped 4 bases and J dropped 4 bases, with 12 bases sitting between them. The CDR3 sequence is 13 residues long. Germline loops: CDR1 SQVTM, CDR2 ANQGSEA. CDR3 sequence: CSVVGQGSDTQYF. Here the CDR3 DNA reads TGCAGCGTTGTCGGCCAGGGGTCAGATACGCAGTATTTT.

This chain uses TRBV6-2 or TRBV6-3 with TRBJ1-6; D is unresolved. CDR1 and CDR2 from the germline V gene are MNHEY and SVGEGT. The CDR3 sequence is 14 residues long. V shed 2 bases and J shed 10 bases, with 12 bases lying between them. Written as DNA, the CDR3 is TGTGCCAGCAGTTACGAACAGAGTTTCTCACCCCTCCACTTT. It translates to CASSYEQSFSPLHF.